Following are 16 T cell receptor beta chains from one sample sequenced in a study of glioma-infiltrating T cells. Amplification of TCR alpha and beta CDR3 regions from RNA used iRepertoire nested multiplex PCR. MiXCR, run by TCRdb on the multiplex PCR reads, gives a single entry per CDR3 protein. The sample has approximately 120,000 distinct CDR3 sequences, roughly 25% seen once. The specimen sequenced was glioma tissue, nonneoplastic brain tissue, or PBMCs (not recorded which). The receptors come from a human donor with low-grade glioma or glioblastoma, undergoing nonglioma brain surgery, or in good health (not recorded which).

In this sample, this clonotype turned up many times. This chain connects TRBV12-3 or TRBV12-4 to TRBJ1-1; D gene unclear. This CDR3 is 13 amino acids long. V lost 7 bases and J lost 1, with 10 bases in between. The CDR3 loop is CASTPGRNTEAFF. The CDR3 DNA is TGTGCCAGCACTCCCGGACGGAACACTGAAGCTTTCTTT.

This clonotype was counted many times. V usage is TRBV29-1 and J usage is TRBJ2-3; 8 bases line up with TRBD2. The CDR3 extends over 14 amino acids. Germline loops: CDR1 SQVTM, CDR2 ANQGSEA. Germline trimming cut 5 bases from V and 3 bases from J; bases unmatched to any gene: 7. CDR3 residues: CSVQTSGATDTQYF. The CDR3 bases are TGCAGCGTTCAAACTAGCGGTGCTACAGATACGCAGTATTTT.

As to this clonotype: A junction end diverges from the germline sequence, so it may reflect a read error. This sequence joins TRBV28 and TRBJ2-3; 16 nucleotides match TRBD2. In germline, CDR1 is MDHEN, CDR2 SYDVKM. The CDR3 is 18 residues long. CDR3 amino acids: CASSPGTSGRALGDTKYF. In DNA form, the CDR3 reads TGTGCCAGCAGTCCCGGGACTAGCGGGAGGGCCCTCGGAGATACGAAGTACTTT.

On this clonotype itself: It may be a read error: a sequence one base away is much more abundant. This chain links TRBV28 with TRBJ2-7; TRBD2 is a possible D gene (6 bases). The CDR3 spans 12 residues. The germline gives CDR1 MDHEN, CDR2 SYDVKM. Between the trimmed V and J ends, which lost 5 bases and 9 bases, there was a span of 14 bases. In nucleotides, the CDR3 is TGTGCCAGCAGTGTGACTAGAAACGGGCAGTACTTC. Translating it yields CASSVTRNGQYF.

This clonotype was detected only a few times. The J gene is TRBJ2-3, the V gene TRBV7-9, with 11 bases aligning to TRBD2. The CDR3 totals 16 residues. V lost 6 bases, J lost 2 bases, and 7 bases stayed unmatched. Germline assignment: CDR1 SEHNR and CDR2 FQNEAQ (reference sequence). In nucleotides, the CDR3 is TGTGCCAGCAGAGCAACTAGCGGGGGATACACAGATACGCAGTATTTT. This codes for CASRATSGGYTDTQYF.

About this clonotype itself: A single base separates this from a much larger clone, so it may be a read error. V is TRBV3-1 and J is TRBJ2-2, with TRBD1 as a possible D gene (6 bases). CDR1 LGHDT and CDR2 YNNKEL come from the germline V gene (reference sequence). The CDR3 has 17 residues. Trimming pared 1 base from V and 3 bases from J, leaving 15 bases between. CDR3 in amino acids: CASSQVLGTLHTGELFF. The CDR3, as DNA: TGTGCCAGCAGCCAAGTGCTTGGGACACTACACACCGGGGAGCTGTTTTTT.

Comments on this clonotype: The junction differs from germline at one of its ends, possibly a read error. The chain has TRBV7-2 and TRBJ2-7, with 9 bases that match TRBD1. The CDR3 spans 16 residues. Germline lookup yields CDR1 SGHTA and CDR2 FQGNSA. The CDR3 DNA reads as TGTGCCAGCAGCTTAGACTCGGACAGGGGAGGCGGGGAGCAGCACTTC. This sequence encodes CASSLDSDRGGGEQHF.

This clonotype was picked up many times. The gene calls are TRBV3-1 and TRBJ2-1, with TRBD2 matching 12 bases. The CDR3 covers 17 residues. The ends lost 4 bases at V and 1 base at J; junction bases unmatched: 5. The germline gives CDR1 LGHDT, CDR2 YNNKEL (reference sequence). The CDR3 nucleotides read TGTGCCAGCAGCCTCCAGACTAGCGGGAGTTCCTACAATGAGCAGTTCTTC. Residues: CASSLQTSGSSYNEQFF.

This clonotype was found many times. The chain carries TRBV28 and TRBJ1-2, with D possibly TRBD1 on 6 matching bases. The CDR3 extends over 14 amino acids. Germline assignment: CDR1 MDHEN and CDR2 SYDVKM. Trimming removed 4 bases from V and 2 bases from J, with 11 bases in between. Written as DNA, the CDR3 is TGTGCCAGCAGTTCCTCCGGACAGAACTATGGCTACACCTTC. This encodes CASSSSGQNYGYTF.

This clonotype was counted many times. The chain uses TRBV7-2 and TRBJ2-3; 7 bases are shared with TRBD2. From germline, CDR1 is SGHTA and CDR2 FQGNSA. The CDR3 runs to 15 residues. With V trimmed by 6 bases and J by 2 bases, 8 bases remained unmatched. CDR3 sequence reads: CASSWSGDFTDTQYF. The DNA for the CDR3 is TGTGCCAGCAGTTGGAGCGGGGACTTCACAGATACGCAGTATTTT.

This clonotype was recorded at least ten times. V usage is TRBV24-1 and J usage is TRBJ2-2; 7 bases are shared with TRBD2. CDR1 KGHDR and CDR2 SFDVKD come from the germline V gene. There are 16 residues in the CDR3. V lost 4 bases to trimming and J lost 2 bases; unmatched junction nucleotides: 6. This CDR3 reads CATSDPSGNNTGELFF. DNA of the CDR3: TGTGCCACCAGTGACCCCAGCGGGAATAACACCGGGGAGCTGTTTTTT.

This clonotype was observed at least ten times. V is TRBV7-2 and J is TRBJ2-5, with D possibly matching TRBD2 (5 bases). Between the trimmed V and J ends, which lost 5 bases and 3 bases, there was a span of 10 bases. This CDR3 is built from 13 residues. Germline assignment: CDR1 SGHTA and CDR2 FQGNSA. In DNA, the CDR3 is TGTGCCAGCAGCCTCCGGGGAGAAGAGACCCAGTACTTC. Translating gives CASSLRGEETQYF. The full variable domain, completed using reference TRBV7-2 and TRBJ2-5, is GAGVSQSPSNKVTEKGKDVELRCDPISGHTALYWYRQSLGQGLEFLIYFQGNSAPDKSGLPSDRFSAERTGGSVSTLTIQRTQQEDSAVYLCASSLRGEETQYFGPGTRLLVL.

In its sample, this clonotype was seen many times. The V gene is TRBV7-9, the J gene TRBJ2-5, with D hard to call. Germline V gene data show CDR1 as SEHNR and CDR2 as FQNEAQ (reference sequence). The CDR3 is 15 residues long. Trimming took off 1 base at V and 1 base at J, with 10 bases between the two ends. The CDR3 DNA reads TGTGCCAGCAGCTTAGGTTATACGGGCCAAGAGACCCAGTACTTC. It encodes CASSLGYTGQETQYF.

This clonotype came up many times. The J gene is TRBJ2-7, the V gene TRBV6-6, with 7 bases matching TRBD1. Germline CDR1 and CDR2: MNHNY and SVGAGI (reference sequence). The junction had 8 bases not matched to a gene; V was cut back by 2 bases and J by 7 bases. The CDR3 loop spans 14 amino acids. Here the CDR3 reads CASSYVGSGGEQYF. CDR3 nucleotide sequence: TGTGCCAGCAGTTACGTCGGGTCAGGGGGAGAGCAGTACTTC.

Concerning this clonotype itself: This clone may be a read error of a much larger clone one base away. This chain links TRBV20-1 with TRBJ2-7; possibly TRBD1 for D (5 bases). V was clipped by 3 bases and J by 12 bases, with 24 bases between them. Looked up from germline, CDR1 is DFQATT and CDR2 is SNEGSKA (reference sequence). The CDR3 sequence is 14 residues long. CDR3 sequence reads: CSASEARETFGRYF. CDR3 DNA sequence: TGCAGTGCTAGCGAGGCCAGGGAAACTTTCGGGCGGTACTTC.

This clonotype was detected many times. This chain links TRBV12-3 or TRBV12-4 with TRBJ2-5, with D maybe TRBD1 (6 bases). Trimming stripped 7 bases from V and 7 bases from J, with 25 bases between. The CDR3 covers 16 residues. The CDR3 sequence: CASTLLGTPNTVTQYF. As DNA, the CDR3 is TGTGCCAGCACCCTCCTCGGGACACCAAACACGGTGACCCAGTACTTC.